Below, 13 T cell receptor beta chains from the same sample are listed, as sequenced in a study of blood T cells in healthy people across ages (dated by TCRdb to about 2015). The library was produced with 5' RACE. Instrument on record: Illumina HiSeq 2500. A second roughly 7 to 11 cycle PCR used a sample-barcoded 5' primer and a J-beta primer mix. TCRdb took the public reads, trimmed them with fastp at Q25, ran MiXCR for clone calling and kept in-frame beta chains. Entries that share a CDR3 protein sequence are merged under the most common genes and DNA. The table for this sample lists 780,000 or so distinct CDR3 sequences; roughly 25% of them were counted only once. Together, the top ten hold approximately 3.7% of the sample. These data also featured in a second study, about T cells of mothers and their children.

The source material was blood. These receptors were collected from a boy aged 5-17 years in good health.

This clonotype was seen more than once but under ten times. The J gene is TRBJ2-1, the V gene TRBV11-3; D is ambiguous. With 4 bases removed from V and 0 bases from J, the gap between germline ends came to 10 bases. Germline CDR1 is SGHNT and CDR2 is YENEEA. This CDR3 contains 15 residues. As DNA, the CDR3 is TGTGCCAGCAGCTCGGGCGAAAGCTCCTACAATGAGCAGTTCTTC. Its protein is CASSSGESSYNEQFF.

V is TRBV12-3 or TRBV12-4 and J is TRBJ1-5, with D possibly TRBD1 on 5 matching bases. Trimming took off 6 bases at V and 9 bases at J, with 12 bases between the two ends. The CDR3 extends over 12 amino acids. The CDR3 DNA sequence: TGTGCCAGCAGCCTGACAGACCGGCCCCAGCATTTT. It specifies CASSLTDRPQHF.

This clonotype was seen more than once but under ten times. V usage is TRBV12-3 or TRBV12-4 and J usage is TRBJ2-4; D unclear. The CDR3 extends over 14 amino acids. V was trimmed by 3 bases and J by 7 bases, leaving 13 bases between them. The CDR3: CASSFSHVENIQYF. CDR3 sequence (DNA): TGTGCCAGCAGTTTTTCGCATGTGGAGAACATTCAGTACTTC.

The CDR3 sequence is CASSLTVTPWRNSPLHF. As DNA, the CDR3 is TGTGCCAGCAGCTTAACCGTTACCCCTTGGAGGAATTCACCCCTCCACTTT. The chain employs TRBV7-2 and TRBJ1-6; no reliable D call. Trimming cost V 2 bases and J 7 bases, with 18 bases left between them. Germline V lookup: CDR1 SGHTA, CDR2 FQGNSA. The CDR3 is made up of 17 amino acids.

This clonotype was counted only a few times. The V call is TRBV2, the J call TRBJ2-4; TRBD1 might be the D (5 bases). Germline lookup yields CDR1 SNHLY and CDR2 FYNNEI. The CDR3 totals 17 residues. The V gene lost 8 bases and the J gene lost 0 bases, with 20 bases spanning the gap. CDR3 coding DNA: TGTGCCAGCTCCGCTGGGGTGACAGTCCTAGCCAAAAACATTCAGTACTTC. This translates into CASSAGVTVLAKNIQYF.

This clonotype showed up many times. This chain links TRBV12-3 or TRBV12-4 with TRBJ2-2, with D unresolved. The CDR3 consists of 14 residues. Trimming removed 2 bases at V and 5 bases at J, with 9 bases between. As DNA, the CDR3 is TGTGCCAGCAGTTTACGCGCAGATACCGGGGAGCTGTTTTTT. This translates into CASSLRADTGELFF.

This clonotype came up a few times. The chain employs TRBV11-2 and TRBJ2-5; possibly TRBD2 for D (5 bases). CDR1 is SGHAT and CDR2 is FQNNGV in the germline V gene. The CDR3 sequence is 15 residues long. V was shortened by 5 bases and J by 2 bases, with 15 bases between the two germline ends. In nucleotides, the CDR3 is TGTGCCAGCAGCCCCGGGGATAGGGAACAAGAGACCCAGTACTTC. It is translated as CASSPGDREQETQYF.

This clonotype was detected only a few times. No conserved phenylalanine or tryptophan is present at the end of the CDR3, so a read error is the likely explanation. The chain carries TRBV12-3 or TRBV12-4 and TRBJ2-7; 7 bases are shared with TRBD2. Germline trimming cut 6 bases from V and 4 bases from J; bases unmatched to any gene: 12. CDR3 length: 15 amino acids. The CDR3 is CASSLGTRGVYEQYS. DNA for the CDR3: TGTGCCAGCAGCTTGGGGACCCGGGGGGTATACGAGCAGTACTCC.

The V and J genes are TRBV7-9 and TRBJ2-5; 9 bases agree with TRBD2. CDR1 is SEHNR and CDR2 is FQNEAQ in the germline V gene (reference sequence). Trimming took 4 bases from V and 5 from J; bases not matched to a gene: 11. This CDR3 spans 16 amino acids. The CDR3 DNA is TGTGCCAGCAGCTCGCCCGGGACTAGCTTTGGGGAGACCCAGTACTTC. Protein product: CASSSPGTSFGETQYF. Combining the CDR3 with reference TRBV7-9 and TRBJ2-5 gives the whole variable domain DTGVSQNPRHKITKRGQNVTFRCDPISEHNRLYWYRQTLGQGPEFLTYFQNEAQLEKSRLLSDRFSAERPKGSFSTLEIQRTEQGDSAMYLCASSSPGTSFGETQYFGPGTRLLVL.

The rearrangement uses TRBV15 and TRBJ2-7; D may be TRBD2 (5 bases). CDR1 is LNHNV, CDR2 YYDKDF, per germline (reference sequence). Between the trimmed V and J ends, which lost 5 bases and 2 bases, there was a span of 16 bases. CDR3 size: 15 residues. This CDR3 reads CATSPRRAGAYEQYF. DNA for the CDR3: TGTGCCACCAGCCCTCGGCGGGCAGGCGCCTACGAGCAGTACTTC.

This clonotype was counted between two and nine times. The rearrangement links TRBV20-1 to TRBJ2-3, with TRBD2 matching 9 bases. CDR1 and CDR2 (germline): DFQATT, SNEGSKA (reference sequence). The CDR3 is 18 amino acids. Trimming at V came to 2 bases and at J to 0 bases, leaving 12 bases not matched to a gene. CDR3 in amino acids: CSARNTIKRGASTDTQYF. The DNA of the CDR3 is TGCAGTGCTAGAAACACCATAAAGCGGGGGGCCAGCACAGATACGCAGTATTTT.

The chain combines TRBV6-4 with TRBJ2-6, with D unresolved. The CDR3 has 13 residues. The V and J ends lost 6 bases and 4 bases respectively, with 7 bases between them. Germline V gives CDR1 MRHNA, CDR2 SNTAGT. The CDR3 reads CASRPAGANVLTF. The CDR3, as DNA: TGTGCCAGCAGACCAGCCGGGGCCAACGTCCTGACTTTC.

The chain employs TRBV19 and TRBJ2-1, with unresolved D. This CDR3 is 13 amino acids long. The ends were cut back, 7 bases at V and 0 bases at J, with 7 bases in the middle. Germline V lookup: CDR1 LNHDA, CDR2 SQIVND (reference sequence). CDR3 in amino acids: CASTVSSYNEQFF. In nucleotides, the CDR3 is TGTGCCAGTACTGTTAGCTCCTACAATGAGCAGTTCTTC.